These 17 T cell receptor beta chains were sequenced from one sample in a study of molecular identifiers for immune sequencing clone quantification. MiXCR was run by TCRdb on the PCR reads, yielding one entry per CDR3 protein. The data hold about half a million distinct CDR3 sequences, with about 26% observed a single time. Sample: naive CD8+ T cells from blood, with Jurkat cell RNA spiked in. As for subset: FACS-sorted CD8+CD4-CCR7+CD45RA+ naive T cells. Source of these receptors: a human donor in good health. Some libraries in this study had Jurkat cell RNA spiked in.

As for this clonotype: This clone may be a read error of a much larger clone one base away. This sequence joins TRBV6-5 and TRBJ2-5; 7 nucleotides align to TRBD1. Germline CDR1 MNHEY, CDR2 SVGAGI. With 6 bases clipped from V and 11 bases from J, the junction kept 9 bases outside the gene matches. This CDR3 is built from 12 residues. The CDR3 spells CASSYIRDRQYF. CDR3 nucleotides: TGTGCCAGCAGCTATATCCGGGACAGACAGTACTTC.

The table lists this clonotype with a few counts. V is TRBV19 and J is TRBJ2-2, with a possible D match to TRBD2 (6 bases). The CDR3 extends over 16 amino acids. In germline, CDR1 is LNHDA, CDR2 SQIVND (reference sequence). V lost 1 base, J lost 6 bases, and 15 bases lay in between. The CDR3 loop is CASSIGGLTRPGELFF. The CDR3 DNA is TGTGCCAGTAGTATAGGGGGACTCACGCGGCCCGGGGAGCTGTTTTTT.

This clonotype was observed a few times. The CDR3 DNA sequence: TGTGCCAGCAGTTACTCGGACAGGGAGATGGGAGAGACCCAGTACTTC. Protein product: CASSYSDREMGETQYF. The V and J genes are TRBV6-6 and TRBJ2-5; 8 positions match TRBD1. The CDR3 length is 16 residues. In germline, CDR1 is MNHNY, CDR2 SVGAGI (reference sequence). Trimming took 0 bases from V and 4 from J; bases not matched to a gene: 7.

This clonotype was seen a few times. The chain combines TRBV5-6 with TRBJ2-7; 12 bases line up with TRBD2. The V segment lost 3 bases and the J segment 2 bases; nucleotides outside the gene matches: 9. This CDR3 spans 17 amino acids. Germline CDR1 SGHDT, CDR2 YYEEEE. In nucleotides, the CDR3 is TGTGCCAGCAGCTCCTACAAGACTAGCGGGAGTACCTACGAGCAGTACTTC. It yields the protein CASSSYKTSGSTYEQYF. The whole variable domain, filled in from reference TRBV5-6 and TRBJ2-7, reads DAGVTQSPTHLIKTRGQQVTLRCSPKSGHDTVSWYQQALGQGPQFIFQYYEEEERQRGNFPDRFSGHQFPNYSSELNVNALLLGDSALYLCASSSYKTSGSTYEQYFGPGTRLTVT.

The rearrangement joins TRBV10-2 to TRBJ2-3; the match to TRBD1 covers 9 bases. The CDR3 has 14 residues. The germline CDR1 and CDR2 sequences are WSHSY and SAAADI. Trimming cost V 6 bases and J 3 bases; bases outside gene matches: 4. The CDR3 here is CASRWTGVTDTQYF. CDR3 nucleotides: TGCGCCAGCAGATGGACAGGGGTTACAGATACGCAGTATTTT.

Here the CDR3 reads CASRPDRGLGGELFF. CDR3 nucleotide sequence: TGTGCCAGCAGACCGGACAGGGGGCTTGGCGGGGAGCTGTTTTTT. This chain links TRBV7-9 with TRBJ2-2, with 11 bases that match TRBD1. The V segment lost 6 bases and the J segment 7 bases; nucleotides outside the gene matches: 7. Germline V gives CDR1 SEHNR, CDR2 FQNEAQ (reference sequence). This CDR3 comprises 15 residues.

Comments on this clonotype: It may be a read error: a sequence one base away is much more abundant. The rearrangement joins TRBV6-2 or TRBV6-3 to TRBJ1-5; a possible D gene is TRBD1 (6 bases). This CDR3 spans 15 amino acids. Germline CDR1 is MNHEY and CDR2 is SVGEGT. DNA of the CDR3: TGTGCCAGCAGCATCGACAGGTATAGCAATCAGCCCCCGCATTTT. Amino acids: CASSIDRYSNQPPHF.

This clonotype was seen repeatedly, ten times or more. The V call is TRBV12-3 or TRBV12-4, the J call TRBJ2-2, with no clear D. The V end lost 2 bases, the J end lost 6 bases, and 16 bases lay between the germline ends. The CDR3 consists of 16 residues. DNA for the CDR3: TGTGCCAGCAGTTTATTTTGGCGGCAGGATGCCGGGGAGCTGTTTTTT. It yields the protein CASSLFWRQDAGELFF.

The table lists this clonotype with many counts. The rearrangement joins TRBV7-8 to TRBJ1-5, with a possible D match to TRBD1 (6 bases). Between the trimmed V and J ends, which lost 0 bases and 4 bases, there was a span of 10 bases. CDR1 is SGHVS and CDR2 is FQNEAQ in the germline V gene. This CDR3 region has 15 residues. The CDR3 DNA sequence: TGTGCCAGCAGCTTAGCGTGGGGGGCGAATCAGCCCCAGCATTTT. It is translated as CASSLAWGANQPQHF.

In this sample, this clonotype turned up many times. The chain links TRBV29-1 to TRBJ1-1; tentative D call: TRBD1 (5 bases). Between the trimmed V and J ends, which lost 4 bases and 6 bases, there was a span of 15 bases. The CDR3 spans 13 residues. The germline CDR1 and CDR2 sequences are SQVTM and ANQGSEA. CDR3 sequence reads: CSVADWGVAEAFF. For the CDR3, the DNA is TGCAGCGTTGCGGATTGGGGGGTTGCTGAAGCTTTCTTT.

This clonotype has at least ten counts. This chain uses TRBV13 with TRBJ1-1, with D possibly matching TRBD1 (5 bases). The germline gives CDR1 PRHDT, CDR2 FYEKMQ (reference sequence). This CDR3 is 15 amino acids long. V dropped 3 bases and J dropped 1 base, with 12 bases sitting between them. The CDR3 loop is CASSFLPGPNTEAFF. The CDR3 DNA reads as TGTGCCAGCAGCTTTTTACCGGGGCCGAACACTGAAGCTTTCTTT. Drawing the rest from reference TRBV13 and TRBJ1-1, the complete variable domain is AAGVIQSPRHLIKEKRETATLKCYPIPRHDTVYWYQQGPGQDPQFLISFYEKMQSDKGSIPDRFSAQQFSDYHSELNMSSLELGDSALYFCASSFLPGPNTEAFFGQGTRLTVV.

The chain joins TRBV20-1 to TRBJ2-5, with D perhaps TRBD1 or TRBD2 (6 bases each). The CDR3 runs 18 residues. Trimming took off 0 bases at V and 1 base at J, with 21 bases between the two ends. Germline CDR1 reads DFQATT; CDR2 reads SNEGSKA (reference sequence). CDR3 in DNA: TGCAGTGCTAGAGACCCCTTTTCTAGCGCAGGGGTCCAAGAGACCCAGTACTTC. Encoded protein: CSARDPFSSAGVQETQYF.

In this sample, this clonotype turned up many times. The chain carries TRBV7-2 and TRBJ2-7, with D unresolved. This CDR3 spans 11 amino acids. Per the germline V gene, CDR1 is SGHTA and CDR2 is FQGNSA. Trimming shortened V by 5 bases and J by 6 bases, and 8 bases separated the two germline ends. CDR3: CASSLGIEQYF. The CDR3 DNA reads as TGTGCCAGCAGCCTGGGGATCGAGCAGTACTTC.

Concerning this clonotype itself: A read error may be the cause here, since a much bigger clone is one base away. CDR3 nucleotide sequence: TGTGCCAGCTGCTCTACCAGGGGGCGTGCGGCCCAGCATTTT. Encoded protein: CASCSTRGRAAQHF. This chain links TRBV7-2 with TRBJ1-5; 8 bases map to TRBD1. CDR3 size: 14 residues. V trimming: 8 bases; J trimming: 11 bases; junction bases outside the gene matches: 14. CDR1 and CDR2 (germline): SGHTA, FQGNSA.

There are a few counts of this clonotype. The chain links TRBV24-1 to TRBJ2-5; D may be TRBD1 (5 bases). From germline, CDR1 is KGHDR and CDR2 SFDVKD. CDR3 size: 16 residues. The V and J ends lost 1 base and 4 bases respectively, with 15 bases between them. CDR3 bases: TGTGCCACCAGTGATTTTGGGGCCAGGGCCGGAGAGACCCAGTACTTC. It codes for CATSDFGARAGETQYF.

The chain combines TRBV4-2 with TRBJ2-3; D may be TRBD1 (6 bases). With 4 bases removed from V and 1 base from J, the gap between germline ends came to 12 bases. This CDR3 spans 15 amino acids. Germline V CDR1 and CDR2: LGHNA, YNFKEQ. The CDR3 here is CASSPHRAGTDTQYF. The CDR3 nucleotides read TGTGCCAGCAGCCCTCACAGGGCTGGCACAGATACGCAGTATTTT.

In this sample, this clonotype turned up a few times. The genes are TRBV30 and TRBJ2-1; 10 nucleotides match TRBD2. CDR3 length equals 16 residues. Germline V CDR1 and CDR2: GTSNPN, SVGIG (reference sequence). V lost 1 base to trimming and J lost 6 bases; unmatched junction nucleotides: 9. The DNA of the CDR3 is TGTGCCTGGAGTGCAAATAGCGGGGGGACATCCAATGAGCAGTTCTTC. The encoded protein is CAWSANSGGTSNEQFF. Using reference TRBV30 and TRBJ2-1 for the parts outside the CDR3, the full variable domain is SQTIHQWPATLVQPVGSPLSLECTVEGTSNPNLYWYRQAAGRGLQLLFYSVGIGQISSEVPQNLSASRPQDRQFILSSKKLLLSDSGFYLCAWSANSGGTSNEQFFGPGTRLTVL.